Each of the 9 T cell receptor beta chains below was sequenced from the same sample in a study of patients and donors after allogeneic stem cell transplantation. TCRdb re-called the RT-PCR reads through MiXCR, storing one row per CDR3 protein. In the table there are some 160,000 distinct CDR3 sequences, nearly 25% of which are singletons. The sample was blood, either unsorted or a sorted T cell fraction (not recorded which). All receptors come from a human donor who was either an allogeneic HSCT recipient or a stem cell or donor lymphocyte infusion donor (not recorded which). It is not recorded whose cells these are; they may come from a transplant donor.

DNA of the CDR3: TGTGCCAGCTCACCACCCGGGACGCAAGATTCACCCCTCCACTTT. Protein product: CASSPPGTQDSPLHF. The chain is built from TRBV18 and TRBJ1-6; possible D gene TRBD1, 5 bases. Germline V CDR1 and CDR2: KGHSH, LQKENI. Trimming took 0 bases from V and 8 from J, leaving 11 bases between them. The CDR3 loop spans 15 amino acids.

In its sample, this clonotype was seen a few times. The V gene is TRBV6-6, the J gene TRBJ1-1; unclear D gene. This CDR3 contains 13 residues. Germline V lookup: CDR1 MNHNY, CDR2 SVGAGI (reference sequence). Trimming took off 7 bases at V and 0 bases at J, with 9 bases between the two ends. For the CDR3, the DNA is TGTGCCAGCAACCTCGACCTGAACACTGAAGCTTTCTTT. This codes for CASNLDLNTEAFF.

A note on this clonotype: A read error may account for a junction end that differs from germline. CDR3 bases: TGTGCCAGCAGTGGGGACAGCAAAGATACGCAGTATTTT. Translation gives CASSGDSKDTQYF. The chain employs TRBV9 and TRBJ2-3; 7 bases match TRBD1. Germline CDR1 SGDLS, CDR2 YYNGEE. The CDR3 has 13 amino acids.

CDR3 sequence reads: CASSFGGPYTEAFF. Written as DNA, the CDR3 is TGCGCCAGCAGCTTTGGGGGGCCGTACACTGAAGCTTTCTTT. The chain has TRBV5-1 and TRBJ1-1, with a possible D match to TRBD1 (6 bases). Trimming shortened V by 2 bases and J by 3 bases, and 11 bases separated the two germline ends. The CDR3 totals 14 residues. Germline V gene data show CDR1 as SGHRS and CDR2 as YFSETQ.

The sample holds many counts of this clonotype. The V call is TRBV20-1, the J call TRBJ1-1; possibly TRBD1 for D (5 bases). Germline CDR1 and CDR2: DFQATT and SNEGSKA (reference sequence). Trimming cost V 4 bases and J 1 base, with 10 bases left between them. The CDR3 runs to 13 residues. CDR3 region: CSAIRTSNTEAFF. CDR3 nucleotides: TGCAGTGCTATACGGACATCGAACACTGAAGCTTTCTTT.

This rearrangement joins TRBV20-1 to TRBJ1-6; the match to TRBD1 covers 8 bases. The V segment lost 5 bases and the J segment 7 bases; nucleotides outside the gene matches: 7. The CDR3 contains 14 residues. Germline V gene data show CDR1 as DFQATT and CDR2 as SNEGSKA (reference sequence). CDR3 protein: CSAAGGVENSPLHF. Here the CDR3 DNA reads TGCAGTGCTGCAGGGGGCGTAGAAAATTCACCCCTCCACTTT.

The chain carries TRBV20-1 and TRBJ1-1, with D possibly TRBD1 on 5 matching bases. V shed 5 bases and J shed 1 base, with 8 bases lying between them. The germline CDR1 and CDR2 sequences are DFQATT and SNEGSKA (reference sequence). The length of the CDR3 is 12 residues. CDR3: CSAFDRNTEAFF. The DNA of the CDR3 is TGCAGTGCTTTCGACAGGAACACTGAAGCTTTCTTT.

J is TRBJ2-2 and V is TRBV20-1, with D perhaps given as TRBD1 or TRBD2 (5 bases each). Germline loops: CDR1 DFQATT, CDR2 SNEGSKA (reference sequence). CDR3 length equals 15 residues. V was trimmed by 3 bases and J by 3 bases, leaving 14 bases between them. CDR3 coding DNA: TGCAGTGCTAGGGGACCAGCGACGGACACCGGGGAGCTGTTTTTT. Protein: CSARGPATDTGELFF.

This clonotype was recorded many times. The chain combines TRBV6-5 with TRBJ1-2, with D hard to call. The germline gives CDR1 MNHEY, CDR2 SVGAGI. There are 15 residues in the CDR3. V was cut by 3 bases and J by 7 bases, with 18 bases left in between. CDR3 region: CASSYLGSLPGGYTF. The DNA of the CDR3 is TGTGCCAGCAGTTATCTAGGCAGCCTCCCTGGTGGCTACACCTTC.